The 32 T cell receptor beta chains presented below share a single source sample, sequenced in a study of cytomegalovirus exposure and HLA in healthy donors. Primers included in the PCR were 60 Vbeta and 13 Jbeta primers. Sequencing used immunoSEQ multiplex PCR; TCRdb keeps in-frame clones, though not all of them. Counted here are about 98,000 clones, approximately 74% occurring once; the ten biggest clones make up 1.8%. Specimen: PBMCs. The receptors were gathered from a male donor in good health and CMV-seronegative.

The chain links TRBV6-1 to TRBJ2-1; the match to TRBD2 covers 14 bases. With V trimmed by 5 bases and J by 8 bases, 5 bases remained unmatched. Germline V gene sequence: CDR1 MNHNS, CDR2 SASEGT. The CDR3 totals 15 residues. The CDR3 reads CASSRLAGGKDEQFF. The CDR3 DNA reads as TGTGCCAGCAGTAGACTAGCGGGAGGGAAAGATGAGCAGTTCTTC.

The sample holds a few counts of this clone. The chain has TRBV6-1 and TRBJ1-5, with D possibly TRBD1 on 5 matching bases. The CDR3 has 13 residues. The V gene lost 0 bases and the J gene lost 7 bases, with 7 bases spanning the gap. Per germline, CDR1 MNHNS and CDR2 SASEGT. CDR3 region: CASSEAGGQPQHF. CDR3 DNA sequence: TGTGCCAGCAGTGAAGCGGGGGGACAGCCCCAGCATTTT.

This chain links TRBV5-4 with TRBJ2-5; 7 bases line up with TRBD1. The V and J ends lost 1 base and 4 bases, in that order; junction bases with no gene match: 7. The germline V gene encodes CDR1 SGHNT and CDR2 YYREEE (reference sequence). There are 15 residues in the CDR3. The CDR3 nucleotides are TGTGCCAGCAGCTTGATCAGGGGGAGCAGAGAGACCCAGTACTTC. Translated: CASSLIRGSRETQYF. Complete variable domain (other parts from reference TRBV5-4 and TRBJ2-5): ETGVTQSPTHLIKTRGQQVTLRCSSQSGHNTVSWYQQALGQGPQFIFQYYREEENGRGNFPPRFSGLQFPNYSSELNVNALELDDSALYLCASSLIRGSRETQYFGPGTRLLVL.

The CDR3 region is CASSPKRRVQETQYF. The CDR3 coding sequence is TGTGCCAGCAGCCCAAAGAGGAGGGTTCAAGAGACCCAGTACTTC. The chain combines TRBV14 with TRBJ2-5; maybe TRBD2 (6 bases). Germline V gives CDR1 SGHDN, CDR2 FVKESK. The CDR3 is 15 amino acids. Trimming took off 4 bases at V and 2 bases at J, with 14 bases between the two ends.

The gene calls are TRBV27 and TRBJ2-7; 11 positions agree with TRBD2. CDR3 size: 14 residues. V trimming: 4 bases; J trimming: 9 bases; junction bases outside the gene matches: 8. Looked up from germline, CDR1 is MNHEY and CDR2 is SMNVEV (reference sequence). Here the CDR3 DNA reads TGTGCCAGCAGTTCCGGACTAGCGGGCTCAGCGCAGTACTTC. Encoded protein: CASSSGLAGSAQYF.

This clone was seen just once. V and J are TRBV11-2 and TRBJ1-1; unclear D gene. The germline CDR1 and CDR2 sequences are SGHAT and FQNNGV. With 2 bases removed from V and 7 bases from J, the gap between germline ends came to 5 bases. The CDR3 has 11 residues. The DNA for the CDR3 is TGTGCCAGCAGCTTATTTAGTGAAGCTTTCTTT. Amino acid sequence: CASSLFSEAFF.

The CDR3 reads CASSAFGSIGDNEQFF. In DNA, the CDR3 is TGTGCCAGCAGCGCCTTCGGGTCTATCGGGGACAATGAGCAGTTCTTC. The chain couples TRBV9 to TRBJ2-1; D might be TRBD2 (5 bases). CDR3 length: 16 amino acids. V was shortened by 3 bases and J by 5 bases, with 18 bases between the two germline ends. Per germline, CDR1 SGDLS and CDR2 YYNGEE.

The chain employs TRBV5-1 and TRBJ1-1, with 7 bases fitting TRBD1. Germline CDR1 SGHRS, CDR2 YFSETQ. V shed 3 bases, J shed 1 base, and the junction held 12 bases outside the gene matches. This CDR3 has 17 amino acids. The CDR3 DNA sequence: TGCGCCAGCAGCTCACGAGTAGACAGGGCAAGGAACACTGAAGCTTTCTTT. It specifies CASSSRVDRARNTEAFF.

This chain connects TRBV9 to TRBJ2-7; the match to TRBD1 covers 8 bases. This CDR3 is 15 amino acids long. Germline CDR1 is SGDLS and CDR2 is YYNGEE. V was clipped by 3 bases and J by 3 bases; unmatched bases: 8. This chain's CDR3 is CASSAAGTGNYEQYF. CDR3 DNA sequence: TGTGCCAGCAGCGCGGCCGGGACAGGAAACTACGAGCAGTACTTC.

The chain carries TRBV28 and TRBJ1-5; the D gene is possibly TRBD1 (6 bases). Germline V gene data show CDR1 as MDHEN and CDR2 as SYDVKM. The CDR3 contains 14 residues. Trimming removed 2 bases from V and 5 bases from J, with 10 bases in between. This chain's CDR3 is CASSLESGDQPQHF. CDR3 bases: TGTGCCAGCAGTTTAGAGTCAGGGGATCAGCCCCAGCATTTT.

The V call is TRBV5-1, the J call TRBJ1-2, with TRBD1 matching over 8 bases. Losses at the gene ends were 3 bases for V and 4 bases for J; bases not matched to a gene: 8. The germline gives CDR1 SGHRS, CDR2 YFSETQ. The CDR3 spans 15 residues. In DNA, the CDR3 is TGCGCCAGCAGCTGGACAGGGCTACTTAGCTATGGCTACACCTTC. The encoded protein is CASSWTGLLSYGYTF.

The chain carries TRBV19 and TRBJ2-5, with 12 bases identical to TRBD2. V was pared by 3 bases and J by 7 bases, with 6 bases of the junction left unmatched. The CDR3 consists of 15 residues. Germline V gene lookup returns CDR1 LNHDA and CDR2 SQIVND (reference sequence). CDR3 nucleotide sequence: TGTGCCAGTAGTATGCCTAGCGGGAGGGCCCGGACCCAGTACTTC. Its translation: CASSMPSGRARTQYF.

The rearrangement links TRBV6-1 to TRBJ1-3, with a weak D call TRBD1 (6 bases). V lost 2 bases to trimming and J lost 2 bases, with 13 bases between them. The germline CDR1 and CDR2 sequences are MNHNS and SASEGT. The CDR3 spans 16 residues. DNA of the CDR3: TGTGCCAGCAGTGAAACTTGGGGGCCCCCTGGAAACACCATATATTTT. It is translated as CASSETWGPPGNTIYF.

This clone appeared a few times. The DNA is left out, because the CDR3 cannot be placed on it with certainty; the CDR3 is given as TCRdb lists it. The chain couples TRBV19 to TRBJ1-4; TRBD1 is the table's D call, not checked against the DNA. The CDR3 has 14 amino acids, counting both end residues. Germline V gene data show CDR1 as LNHDA and CDR2 as SQIVND (reference sequence). CDR3 sequence reads: CASSDTSDRGNCFF.

V gene TRBV4-1 combines with J gene TRBJ1-5, with TRBD1 as a possible D gene (5 bases). This CDR3 is built from 15 residues. V lost 1 base and J 3 bases, leaving 10 bases between the germline ends. Per the germline V gene, CDR1 is MGHRA and CDR2 is YSYEKL. CDR3 sequence (DNA): TGCGCCAGCAGCCAAGTCCAGGGTAACAATCAGCCCCAGCATTTT. It is translated as CASSQVQGNNQPQHF.

The chain uses TRBV27 and TRBJ2-5; no clear D gene. CDR3 size: 14 residues. The germline CDR1 and CDR2 sequences are MNHEY and SMNVEV (reference sequence). V dropped 2 bases and J dropped 5 bases, with 12 bases sitting between them. In nucleotides, the CDR3 is TGTGCCAGCAGTTTAGGAAGAGGAGAGGAGACCCAGTACTTC. Translating it yields CASSLGRGEETQYF.

This clone occurred a few times. The CDR3 spells CAGGTGNNSPLHF. The DNA for the CDR3 is TGTGCCGGAGGGACAGGGAATAATTCACCCCTCCACTTT. This chain uses TRBV30 with TRBJ1-6, with TRBD1 matching over 9 bases. CDR1 and CDR2 from the germline V gene are GTSNPN and SVGIG (reference sequence). V dropped 8 bases and J dropped 5; count of bases not matched to a gene: 4. The CDR3 has 13 residues.

This clone was detected a few times. This chain uses TRBV5-1 with TRBJ1-4; D may be TRBD1 (6 bases). Trimming pared 0 bases from V and 7 bases from J, leaving 13 bases between. Germline lookup yields CDR1 SGHRS and CDR2 YFSETQ. The CDR3 sequence is 15 residues long. Here the CDR3 reads CASSLEGGGGEKLFF. In nucleotides, the CDR3 is TGCGCCAGCAGCTTGGAAGGGGGTGGAGGTGAAAAACTGTTTTTT.

This chain joins TRBV7-9 and TRBJ2-1; TRBD2 is a possible D gene (6 bases). This CDR3 contains 16 residues. The germline V gene has CDR1 SEHNR and CDR2 FQNEAQ (reference sequence). V shed 5 bases and J shed 0 bases, with 14 bases lying between them. CDR3 DNA: TGTGCCAGCAGCCCCCCTGGGGGGAGCTCCTACAATGAGCAGTTCTTC. Its protein product is CASSPPGGSSYNEQFF.

The chain is built from TRBV9 and TRBJ1-3; TRBD1 might be the D (6 bases). This CDR3 has 17 residues. With 0 bases removed from V and 2 bases from J, the gap between germline ends came to 15 bases. Looked up from germline, CDR1 is SGDLS and CDR2 is YYNGEE. CDR3 protein: CASSVGRGGGAGNTIYF. CDR3 bases: TGTGCCAGCAGCGTAGGGAGGGGAGGGGGAGCTGGAAACACCATATATTTT.

This chain uses TRBV25-1 with TRBJ2-7, with 9 bases that match TRBD1. V trimming: 8 bases; J trimming: 4 bases; junction bases outside the gene matches: 12. Germline loops: CDR1 MGHDK, CDR2 SYGVNS. CDR3 length: 15 amino acids. Written as DNA, the CDR3 is TGTGCCAGCCGACAGACCGGGACAGGGTCTTACGAGCAGTACTTC. Encoded protein: CASRQTGTGSYEQYF.

The V gene is TRBV4-1, the J gene TRBJ2-3, with 8 nucleotides matching TRBD2. This CDR3 has 16 residues. Germline V CDR1 and CDR2: MGHRA, YSYEKL. The V segment lost 1 base and the J segment 1 base; nucleotides outside the gene matches: 4. The CDR3 region is CASSQVALAGTDTQYF. CDR3 nucleotides: TGCGCCAGCAGCCAAGTTGCACTAGCGGGCACAGATACGCAGTATTTT.

The V and J genes are TRBV6-5 and TRBJ1-5, with D perhaps matching TRBD1 (6 bases). The germline gives CDR1 MNHEY, CDR2 SVGAGI. The CDR3 extends over 15 amino acids. Deletions cut 5 bases from V and 2 bases from J, with 13 bases between. CDR3 protein: CASSRRDTGNQPQHF. CDR3 in DNA: TGTGCCAGCAGTAGACGGGACACGGGCAATCAGCCCCAGCATTTT.

The rearrangement joins TRBV27 to TRBJ2-1, with D unresolved. This CDR3 is built from 15 residues. The V gene's germline CDR1 is MNHEY and CDR2 SMNVEV (reference sequence). Trimming left V 6 bases short and J 6 bases short, with 18 bases between. The CDR3 reads CASRPLVRLFNEQFF. Here the CDR3 DNA reads TGTGCCAGCAGGCCGTTGGTCCGTCTATTCAATGAGCAGTTCTTC.

As regards this clone: One end of the junction does not line up with germline, which may come from a read error. The rearrangement uses TRBV7-7 and TRBJ2-5; 7 nucleotides align to TRBD1. Germline V gene sequence: CDR1 SSHAT, CDR2 FNYEAQ (reference sequence). The CDR3 runs 13 residues. DNA of the CDR3: TGTGCTAGCAGCGCCCGACAGGGTCGGACCCAGTACTTC. This translates into CASSARQGRTQYF.

The chain combines TRBV11-2 with TRBJ2-3; TRBD1 aligns across 7 bases. CDR1 is SGHAT, CDR2 FQNNGV, per germline. The CDR3 totals 16 residues. The V segment lost 1 base and the J segment 3 bases; nucleotides outside the gene matches: 7. In DNA, the CDR3 is TGTGCCAGCAGCTTAGCTAGGGGGCGCGGGACAGATACGCAGTATTTT. Amino acid sequence: CASSLARGRGTDTQYF.

This clone showed up just once. V usage is TRBV4-2 and J usage is TRBJ2-7; TRBD1 is a possible D gene (6 bases). The CDR3 extends over 17 amino acids. Between the trimmed V and J ends, which lost 1 base and 0 bases, there was a span of 16 bases. CDR1 is LGHNA and CDR2 is YNFKEQ in the germline V gene. In DNA, the CDR3 is TGTGCCAGCAGCCAAGTATTCGACAGGACGAGCTCCTACGAGCAGTACTTC. This gives the protein CASSQVFDRTSSYEQYF.

The chain couples TRBV5-1 to TRBJ2-3; TRBD2 matches 8 bases. The CDR3 has 16 residues. Trimming took 2 bases from V and 0 from J; bases not matched to a gene: 5. CDR1 is SGHRS and CDR2 is YFSETQ in the germline V gene. This CDR3 is CASSLRGGPSTDTQYF. CDR3 sequence (DNA): TGCGCCAGCAGCTTACGGGGGGGGCCTAGCACAGATACGCAGTATTTT.

This chain joins TRBV7-2 and TRBJ2-7; 7 bases fit TRBD1. Germline CDR1 is SGHTA and CDR2 is FQGNSA. CDR3 length: 13 residues. Trimming removed 5 bases from V and 2 bases from J; junction bases left unmatched: 3. The CDR3 reads CASSQDRPYEQYF. CDR3 bases: TGTGCCAGCAGCCAGGACAGGCCCTACGAGCAGTACTTC.

V usage is TRBV28 and J usage is TRBJ2-7; the D gene is possibly TRBD2 (7 bases). The CDR3 runs to 14 residues. V lost 8 bases, J lost 13 bases, and 27 bases lay in between. Per the germline V gene, CDR1 is MDHEN and CDR2 is SYDVKM. CDR3 protein: CASRRGGVGLPAYF. CDR3 nucleotide sequence: TGTGCCAGCCGACGAGGGGGGGTGGGACTCCCCGCCTACTTC.

The rearrangement links TRBV21-1 to TRBJ2-7; the D call of TRBD1 is as the table states it, not checked on the DNA. TRBV21-1 is described as a pseudogene. The CDR3 runs to 14 residues. The CDR3: CARPKDRDSYEQYF. In DNA, the CDR3 is TGTGCCAGACCAAAGGACAGGGACTCCTACGAGCAGTACTTC.

In its sample, this clone was seen a few times. This sequence joins TRBV27 and TRBJ1-1, with D perhaps TRBD1 (6 bases). V was cut by 5 bases and J by 5 bases, with 9 bases left in between. Germline lookup yields CDR1 MNHEY and CDR2 SMNVEV (reference sequence). There are 12 residues in the CDR3. The CDR3 reads CASSTGFTEAFF. CDR3 nucleotides: TGTGCCAGCAGTACAGGGTTTACTGAAGCTTTCTTT.